The rows below give T cell receptor beta chains drawn from one sample of a study of shared clonotypes between healthy human individuals. The protocol was immunoSEQ multiplex PCR, while the TCRdb copy is restricted to in-frame clones and leaves out a portion. The sample includes about 960,000 clones, approximately 76% of them seen just once. Sequenced: memory CD4+ T cells sorted from blood. These receptors were collected from a man aged 18 to 29 in good health. The CDR3 runs from the conserved cysteine through the conserved F or W. Fields, in order: D gene, clone size, V gene, J gene, CDR3 DNA, CDR3 protein. D genes are given only for firm matches. Clone size, where shown, is once, few, many, or a class for clones that have expanded.

d_gene: .; abundance: .; v_gene: TRBV5-8; j_gene: TRBJ1-6; CDR3nt: TGTGCCAGCAGCTCGGATAGCTCCTATAATTCACCCCTCCACTTT; CDR3aa: CASSSDSSYNSPLHF
d_gene: .; abundance: .; v_gene: TRBV6-6; j_gene: TRBJ1-6; CDR3nt: TGTGCCAGCAGGGAACGACAGAGCTCCTATAATTCACCCCTCCACTTT; CDR3aa: CASRERQSSYNSPLHF
d_gene: TRBD2; abundance: .; v_gene: TRBV30; j_gene: TRBJ2-5; CDR3nt: TGTGCCTGGAGGCGAGCGGGGGGGCCCCAAGAGACCCAGTACTTC; CDR3aa: CAWRRAGGPQETQYF
d_gene: TRBD1; abundance: .; v_gene: TRBV6-1; j_gene: TRBJ2-3; CDR3nt: TGTGCCAGCAGTTGGACAGGGTTTTCCACAGATACGCAGTATTTT; CDR3aa: CASSWTGFSTDTQYF
d_gene: TRBD1; abundance: .; v_gene: TRBV27; j_gene: TRBJ2-1; CDR3nt: TGTGCCAGCAGTGGGTCCGACAGGGGATCCTACAATGAGCAGTTCTTC; CDR3aa: CASSGSDRGSYNEQFF
d_gene: TRBD1; abundance: .; v_gene: TRBV18; j_gene: TRBJ2-3; CDR3nt: TGTGCCAGCTCACCAAGGGGACAGGGGACAGATACGCAGTATTTT; CDR3aa: CASSPRGQGTDTQYF
d_gene: .; abundance: .; v_gene: TRBV30; j_gene: TRBJ2-4; CDR3nt: TGTGCCTGGAGTCACCAGGGCCTAGCCAAAAACATTCAGTACTTC; CDR3aa: CAWSHQGLAKNIQYF
d_gene: .; abundance: .; v_gene: TRBV7-2; j_gene: TRBJ2-5; CDR3nt: TGTGCCAGCAGCTTACGGACAGTAGGAGAGACCCAGTACTTC; CDR3aa: CASSLRTVGETQYF
d_gene: TRBD1; abundance: few; v_gene: TRBV19; j_gene: TRBJ1-2; CDR3nt: TGTGCCAGTAGTATGAGGAACAGGGGAGACTATGGCTACACCTTC; CDR3aa: CASSMRNRGDYGYTF
d_gene: .; abundance: few; v_gene: TRBV5-1; j_gene: TRBJ2-2; CDR3nt: TGCGCCAGCAGCTTGGGACCGCTGAACACCGGGGAGCTGTTTTTT; CDR3aa: CASSLGPLNTGELFF
d_gene: .; abundance: .; v_gene: TRBV2; j_gene: TRBJ1-2; CDR3nt: TGTGCCAGCTGCCCGGAGAGGGGGGGCGGTGGCTACACCTTC; CDR3aa: CASCPERGGGGYTF
d_gene: TRBD2; abundance: once; v_gene: TRBV23-1; j_gene: TRBJ2-2; CDR3nt: TGCGCCAGCAGTCAATCGGGGGGGACTAGCGGGCGTGAGAACACCGGGGAGCTGTTTTTT; CDR3aa: CASSQSGGTSGRENTGELFF
d_gene: .; abundance: .; v_gene: TRBV9; j_gene: TRBJ1-4; CDR3nt: TGTGCCAGCAGCGTAGAGGGGGGGACAGAAAAACTGTTTTTT; CDR3aa: CASSVEGGTEKLFF
d_gene: .; abundance: .; v_gene: TRBV30; j_gene: TRBJ2-5; CDR3nt: TGTGCCTGGAGTGTACAGGGCCCCGGCGAGACCCAGTACTTC; CDR3aa: CAWSVQGPGETQYF
d_gene: .; abundance: once; v_gene: TRBV7-3; j_gene: TRBJ1-2; CDR3nt: TGTGCCAGCAGCTTAATCGGTCAGGGGACTAACTATGGCTACACCTTC; CDR3aa: CASSLIGQGTNYGYTF
d_gene: .; abundance: .; v_gene: TRBV7-2; j_gene: TRBJ2-5; CDR3nt: TGTGCCTCCCAAGGAGTAGCGGAAGAGACCCAGTACTTC; CDR3aa: CASQGVAEETQYF
d_gene: TRBD2; abundance: once; v_gene: TRBV7-9; j_gene: TRBJ2-3; CDR3nt: TGTGCCAGCAGCTCTGCGGGAGGGCCAGGTACGGGAACTACGCAGTATTTT; CDR3aa: CASSSAGGPGTGTTQYF
d_gene: .; abundance: .; v_gene: TRBV6-6; j_gene: TRBJ2-7; CDR3nt: TGTGCCAGCAGCCGCCCAGGGGGAGGTTACGAGCAGTACTTC; CDR3aa: CASSRPGGGYEQYF
d_gene: .; abundance: .; v_gene: TRBV29-1; j_gene: TRBJ2-5; CDR3nt: TGCAGCGTTGAAGCAGGGCCGAGGGAGACCCAGTACTTC; CDR3aa: CSVEAGPRETQYF
d_gene: .; abundance: .; v_gene: TRBV30; j_gene: TRBJ2-6; CDR3nt: TGTGCCTGGAACAGGGGACTAATCTCTGGGGCCAACGTCCTGACTTTC; CDR3aa: CAWNRGLISGANVLTF
d_gene: TRBD1; abundance: many; v_gene: TRBV5-1; j_gene: TRBJ2-7; CDR3nt: TGCGCCAGCAGCTCGGACAGGGGGGGCTACGAGCAGTACTTC; CDR3aa: CASSSDRGGYEQYF
d_gene: .; abundance: .; v_gene: TRBV5-1; j_gene: TRBJ2-6; CDR3nt: TGCGCCAGCAGCCCGGATGGTACCAACGTCCTGACTTTC; CDR3aa: CASSPDGTNVLTF
d_gene: .; abundance: .; v_gene: TRBV30; j_gene: TRBJ1-2; CDR3nt: TGTGCCTCCCATGAAAGGAGTAACTATGGCTACACCTTC; CDR3aa: CASHERSNYGYTF
d_gene: TRBD2; abundance: .; v_gene: TRBV13; j_gene: TRBJ2-7; CDR3nt: TGTGCCAGCAGCCGCAACAGCGGGAGTATAAAGCAGTACTTC; CDR3aa: CASSRNSGSIKQYF
d_gene: TRBD1; abundance: .; v_gene: TRBV28; j_gene: TRBJ1-2; CDR3nt: TGTGCCAGCAGCAAACCGGGACAGGGCCTTTATGGCTACACCTTC; CDR3aa: CASSKPGQGLYGYTF
d_gene: .; abundance: .; v_gene: TRBV15; j_gene: TRBJ2-7; CDR3nt: TGTGCCACCAGCACGCATACAGGGTTCTCCTACGAGCAGTACTTC; CDR3aa: CATSTHTGFSYEQYF
d_gene: TRBD1; abundance: .; v_gene: TRBV5-5; j_gene: TRBJ2-7; CDR3nt: TGTGCCAGCAGACGCGGACCACAGGGGGCGGGTGAGCAGTACTTC; CDR3aa: CASRRGPQGAGEQYF